The rows below give T cell receptor beta chains drawn from one sample of a study of radiation and T cells in renal cell carcinoma. Repertoires were generated with immunoSEQ multiplex PCR, while TCRdb's copy carries only in-frame clones and drops some. The repertoire holds 150,000 to 200,000 clones, with less than 90% as singletons. The sequences come from blood, collected from a patient whose treatment included radiotherapy and nephrectomy. These TCRs come from a woman aged 50 to 65 with renal cell carcinoma. Each CDR3 is given with its conserved first and last residue. The D gene is left open where the match is weak. The size of a clone is reported for some rows only, either as once, few or many, or as a class for expanded clones.

-	TRBV9	-	TRBJ2-2	CASSVEAGFTGELFF	TGTGCCAGCAGCGTAGAGGCAGGGTTCACCGGGGAGCTGTTTTTT
-	TRBV19	TRBD2	TRBJ2-5	CASSWASGETQYF	TGTGCCAGTAGTTGGGCTAGCGGGGAGACCCAGTACTTC
-	TRBV5-4	TRBD1	TRBJ1-1	CASSPRGYTEAFF	TGTGCCAGCAGCCCCAGGGGGTACACTGAAGCTTTCTTT
once	TRBV9	TRBD2	TRBJ2-2	CASSVLAGGPTGELFF	TGTGCCAGCAGCGTACTAGCGGGGGGGCCAACCGGGGAGCTGTTTTTT
-	TRBV19	TRBD2	TRBJ2-5	CASRLAGGPRETQYF	TGTGCCAGTCGACTAGCGGGGGGGCCCCGCGAGACCCAGTACTTC
-	TRBV6-1	TRBD1	TRBJ1-1	CASMLGGMGTEAFF	TGTGCCAGCATGCTAGGGGGCATGGGCACTGAAGCTTTCTTT
-	TRBV7-3	-	TRBJ1-3	CASSLSGGQFSGNTIYF	TGTGCCAGCAGCTTATCGGGTGGACAGTTTTCTGGAAACACCATATATTTT
few	TRBV29-1	-	TRBJ2-2	CSFRSTGGGSGELFF	TGCAGCTTCCGAAGCACGGGTGGCGGTTCTGGGGAGCTGTTTTTT
once	TRBV5-6	-	TRBJ2-2	CASSPPGTANTGELFF	TGTGCCAGCAGCCCACCCGGGACGGCGAACACCGGGGAGCTGTTTTTT
-	TRBV6-6	TRBD1	TRBJ1-4	CASSSQGQSNEKLFF	TGTGCCAGCAGCTCACAGGGACAGAGTAATGAAAAACTGTTTTTT
-	TRBV21-1	-	TRBJ1-1	CASSHLRWRRNTEAFF	TGTGCCAGCAGCCACCTGAGATGGAGGAGGAACACTGAAGCTTTCTTT
once	TRBV7-9	-	TRBJ1-2	CASSLVGANYGYTF	TGTGCCAGCAGCTTAGTTGGGGCTAACTATGGCTACACCTTC
-	TRBV6-1	-	TRBJ1-5	CASSNRVGNQPQHF	TGTGCCAGCAGTAACAGGGTAGGCAATCAGCCCCAGCATTTT
once	TRBV5-4	-	TRBJ2-5	CASSLSRETQYF	TGTGCCAGCAGCTTATCCCGGGAGACCCAGTACTTC
few	TRBV10-3	TRBD1	TRBJ2-1	CAISDRAGTGGSEQFF	TGTGCCATCAGTGATCGCGCAGGGACAGGGGGAAGTGAGCAGTTCTTC
-	TRBV19	TRBD2	TRBJ2-3	CASNSGGLSTDTQYF	TGTGCCAGTAATAGCGGGGGCCTTAGCACAGATACGCAGTATTTT
-	TRBV19	TRBD1	TRBJ2-7	CASTGDRAPYEQYF	TGTGCCAGTACCGGGGACAGGGCCCCCTACGAGCAGTACTTC
-	TRBV9	-	TRBJ2-1	CASSVWGAGEQFF	TGTGCCAGCAGCGTATGGGGGGCCGGTGAGCAGTTCTTC
-	TRBV7-9	TRBD2	TRBJ2-1	CASSPRTSGGGGYNEQFF	TGTGCCAGCAGCCCCCGGACTAGCGGGGGAGGTGGGTACAATGAGCAGTTCTTC
once	TRBV9	-	TRBJ2-3	CASSVSAGVSSTDTQYF	TGTGCCAGCAGCGTGAGCGCAGGGGTTTCTAGCACAGATACGCAGTATTTT
-	TRBV14	-	TRBJ1-2	CASSPSGVYGYTF	TGTGCCAGCAGCCCGTCGGGAGTCTATGGCTACACCTTC
once	TRBV2	-	TRBJ1-6	CASSGGTYNSPLHF	TGTGCCAGCAGCGGAGGGACATATAATTCACCCCTCCACTTT
-	TRBV6-5	TRBD1	TRBJ1-3	CASRTGGSSGNTIYF	TGTGCCAGCAGAACAGGGGGATCCTCTGGAAACACCATATATTTT
-	TRBV2	TRBD2	TRBJ2-1	CASSWEIAGNNEQFF	TGTGCCAGCAGTTGGGAAATAGCGGGGAACAATGAGCAGTTCTTC
-	TRBV7-9	TRBD2	TRBJ2-3	CASSRGLAGATDTQYF	TGTGCCAGCAGCCGGGGGCTAGCGGGGGCCACAGATACGCAGTATTTT
-	TRBV4-1	-	TRBJ2-5	CASSQDGAGGETQYF	TGCGCCAGCAGCCAAGATGGGGCAGGGGGGGAGACCCAGTACTTC
-	TRBV6-6	-	TRBJ1-5	CATRQGTSNQPQHF	TGTGCCACCCGGCAGGGTACGAGCAATCAGCCCCAGCATTTT
-	TRBV6-1	-	TRBJ1-1	CASSEDLTWDTEAFF	TGTGCCAGCAGTGAAGATCTCACCTGGGACACTGAAGCTTTCTTT
-	TRBV5-1	-	TRBJ2-7	CASSLAGTARFYEQYF	TGCGCCAGCAGCTTGGCCGGGACTGCGAGGTTCTACGAGCAGTACTTC